A few counts support the clone carrying this T cell receptor beta chain. V lost 5 bases, J lost 8 bases, and 15 bases stayed unmatched. Germline values: CDR1 SNHLY, CDR2 FYNNEI. The CDR3 has 16 residues. The source of the sample is a study of blood T cell repertoires in COVID-19. Turning to the study itself: The origin of the acute and convalescent COVID-19 samples was the United States, Italy and Spain.

Repertoires were generated with immunoSEQ multiplex PCR, while TCRdb's copy carries only in-frame clones and drops some. This table has approximately 200,000 clones, approximately 91% appearing once. The sequenced sample consisted of peripheral blood. This receptor was identified in a woman aged 55-69 years with acute or convalescent COVID-19. V is TRBV2 and J is TRBJ1-2; 9 bases align to TRBD1. CDR3 sequence: CASSPQRTGAVGGYTF. Written as DNA, the CDR3 is TGTGCCAGCAGTCCCCAGAGGACAGGGGCGGTAGGAGGCTACACCTTC.